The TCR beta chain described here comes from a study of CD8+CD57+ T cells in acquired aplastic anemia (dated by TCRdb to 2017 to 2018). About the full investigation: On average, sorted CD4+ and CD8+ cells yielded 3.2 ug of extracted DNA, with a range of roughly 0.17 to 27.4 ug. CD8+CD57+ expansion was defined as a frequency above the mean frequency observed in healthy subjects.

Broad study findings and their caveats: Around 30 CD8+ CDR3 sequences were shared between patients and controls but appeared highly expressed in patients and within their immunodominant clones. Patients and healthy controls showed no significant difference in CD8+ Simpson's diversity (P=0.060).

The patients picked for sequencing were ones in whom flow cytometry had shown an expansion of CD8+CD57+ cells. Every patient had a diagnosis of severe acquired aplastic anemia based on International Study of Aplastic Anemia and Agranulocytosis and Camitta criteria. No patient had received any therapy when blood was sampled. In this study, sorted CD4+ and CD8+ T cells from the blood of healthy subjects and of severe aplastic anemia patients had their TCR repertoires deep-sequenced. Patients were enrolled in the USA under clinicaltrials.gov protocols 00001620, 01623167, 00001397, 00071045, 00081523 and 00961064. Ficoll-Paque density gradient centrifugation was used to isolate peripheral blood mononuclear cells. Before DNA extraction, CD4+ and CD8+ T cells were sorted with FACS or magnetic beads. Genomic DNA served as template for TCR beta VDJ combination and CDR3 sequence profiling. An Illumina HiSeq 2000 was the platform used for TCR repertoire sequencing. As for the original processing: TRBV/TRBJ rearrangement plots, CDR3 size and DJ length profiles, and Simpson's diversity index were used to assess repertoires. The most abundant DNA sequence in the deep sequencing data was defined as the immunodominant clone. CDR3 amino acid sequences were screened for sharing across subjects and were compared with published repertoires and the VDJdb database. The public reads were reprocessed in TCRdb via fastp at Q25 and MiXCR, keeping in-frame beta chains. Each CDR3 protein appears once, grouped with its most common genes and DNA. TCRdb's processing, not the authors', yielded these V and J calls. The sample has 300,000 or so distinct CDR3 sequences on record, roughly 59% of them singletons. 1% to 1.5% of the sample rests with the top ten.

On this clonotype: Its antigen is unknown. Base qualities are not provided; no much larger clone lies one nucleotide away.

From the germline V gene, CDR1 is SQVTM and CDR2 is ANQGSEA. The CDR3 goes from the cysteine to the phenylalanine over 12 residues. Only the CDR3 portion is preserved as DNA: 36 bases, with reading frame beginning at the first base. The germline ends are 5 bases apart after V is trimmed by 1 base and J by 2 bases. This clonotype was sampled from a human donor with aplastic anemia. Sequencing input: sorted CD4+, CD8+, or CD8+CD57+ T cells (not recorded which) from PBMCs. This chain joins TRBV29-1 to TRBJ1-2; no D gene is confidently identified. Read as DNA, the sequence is TGCAGCGTTGAAGGACGGAACTATGGCTACACCTTC. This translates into CSVEGRNYGYTF.